This T cell receptor beta chain was found in a study of Graves' ophthalmopathy and Graves' hyperthyroidism. Findings and limits, study-wide: Ophthalmopathy versus stable hyperthyroidism: 13-signature model gave 85% to 90% sensitivity, 70% to 83% specificity. Blood contained most expanded thyroid clonotypes exceeding 0.001 frequency. Sensitivity reached roughly 71% and specificity 72.22% when the model predicted ophthalmopathy progression.

The sample holds many counts of this clonotype. The antigen is not known. RNA transcripts were the source from which TCR beta CDR3 regions were amplified. Second-round multiplex PCR came after a first-round RT-PCR that employed HTBI primers. TCRdb used MiXCR to reprocess the multiplex PCR reads, holding one entry per CDR3 protein. The table lists about 160,000 distinct CDR3 sequences, roughly two fifths of them singletons. Ophthalmopathy was moderately-to-severely active, CAS at least 3, NOSPECS at least 4, lasting under 3 months. Germline assignment: CDR1 MGHRA and CDR2 YSYEKL. This CDR3 has 15 residues. Trimming cost V 0 bases and J 4 bases, with 12 bases left between them.

The TCR was taken from a woman aged 40 to 49 with Graves' ophthalmopathy. The sequenced sample consisted of peripheral blood. The V call is TRBV4-1, the J call TRBJ2-5; D is unresolved. The CDR3 nucleotides read TGCGCCAGCAGCCAAGACACTTCTACAATAGAGACCCAGTACTTC. Protein product: CASSQDTSTIETQYF.